The sequence of this T cell receptor (beta chain) was determined in a study of post-analysis software for immune sequencing data. About the study: Multiple sclerosis in the patients followed relapsing-remitting, secondary progressive and progressive-relapsing courses.

Broader study findings: Patients used about five TRBV segments, including TRBV5-6, TRBV5-1 and TRBV20-1, more often than controls. Multiple sclerosis patients had significantly lower normalized Chao1 diversity than controls.

Trimming cost V 4 bases and J 4 bases; bases outside gene matches: 10. The CDR3 is 17 residues long. CDR1 and CDR2 from the germline V gene are SGDLS and YYNGEE. This clonotype has only a few counts. Its specificity is not known. Prepared TCR beta cDNA libraries contained unique molecular identifiers. T cells numbering roughly 0.9 to 10 million yielded cDNA molecules that totaled approximately 500,000. TCRdb re-analysed the PCR reads in MiXCR, keeping a single row per CDR3 protein. The sample has about 770,000 distinct CDR3 sequences, 40% to 55% seen once. The clonotype comes from a girl aged 10 to 17 with multiple sclerosis. Material for sequencing was blood. The chain is built from TRBV9 and TRBJ2-1, with 11 positions matching TRBD2. The chain's CDR3 is CASSPRITSGSYNEQFF. In nucleotides, the CDR3 is TGTGCCAGCAGCCCCCGCATCACTAGCGGGAGTTACAATGAGCAGTTCTTC.